Included here is one T cell receptor beta chain sequence, with context. What it binds is not known. A junction boundary mismatches the germline segment, possibly from a read error. The PCR made use of 60 Vbeta and 13 Jbeta primers. Only in-frame clones appear in the TCRdb table, and some are missing; sequencing was by immunoSEQ multiplex PCR. The sample shows about 110,000 clones, about 81% of them seen only once. This record belongs to a study of cytomegalovirus exposure and HLA in healthy donors. The study's findings and limits: As a later analysis revealed, most CMV-associated TCR beta chains appeared HLA-restricted.

The receptor's source is a man aged 30 to 45 in good health and CMV-seronegative. The source material was PBMCs.

CDR3 sequence reads: CASSWTGVKTEAFF. In nucleotides, the CDR3 is TGCGCCAGCAGCTGGACAGGGGTGAAGACTGAAGCTTTCTTT. The chain joins TRBV5-1 to TRBJ1-1; 9 bases line up with TRBD1. The CDR3 is 14 amino acids. Germline values: CDR1 SGHRS, CDR2 YFSETQ.